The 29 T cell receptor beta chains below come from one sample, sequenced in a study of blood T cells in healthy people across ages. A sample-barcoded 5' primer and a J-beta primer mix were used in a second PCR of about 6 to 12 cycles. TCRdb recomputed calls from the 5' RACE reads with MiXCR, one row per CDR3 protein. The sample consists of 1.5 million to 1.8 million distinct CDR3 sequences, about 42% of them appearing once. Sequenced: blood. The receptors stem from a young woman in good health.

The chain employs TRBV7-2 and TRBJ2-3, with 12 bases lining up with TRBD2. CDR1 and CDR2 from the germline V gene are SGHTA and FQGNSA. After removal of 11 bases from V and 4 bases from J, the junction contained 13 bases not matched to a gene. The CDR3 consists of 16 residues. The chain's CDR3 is CAASLTSGRTPDTQYF. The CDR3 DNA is TGTGCCGCGAGCTTAACTAGCGGGAGGACCCCAGATACGCAGTATTTT.

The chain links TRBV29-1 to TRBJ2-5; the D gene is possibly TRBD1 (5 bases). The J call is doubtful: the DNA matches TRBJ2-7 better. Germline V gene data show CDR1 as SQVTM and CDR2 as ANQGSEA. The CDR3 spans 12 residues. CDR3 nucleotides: TGCAGCGTCACCAGGGCCTCCTACGAGCAGTACTTC. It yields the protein CSVTRASYEQYF.

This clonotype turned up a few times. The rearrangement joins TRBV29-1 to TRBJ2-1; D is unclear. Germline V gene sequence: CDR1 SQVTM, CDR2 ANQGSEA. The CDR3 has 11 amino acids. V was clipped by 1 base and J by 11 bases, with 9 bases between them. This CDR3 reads CSVEGVAQQFF. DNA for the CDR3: TGCAGCGTTGAAGGGGTAGCACAGCAGTTCTTC.

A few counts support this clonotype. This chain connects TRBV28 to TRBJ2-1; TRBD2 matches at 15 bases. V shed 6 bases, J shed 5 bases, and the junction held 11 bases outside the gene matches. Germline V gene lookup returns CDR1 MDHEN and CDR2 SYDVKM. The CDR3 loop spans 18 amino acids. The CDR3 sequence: CASRQGGLAGGLDNEQFF. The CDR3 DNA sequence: TGTGCCAGCAGACAAGGGGGACTAGCGGGGGGTTTAGACAATGAGCAGTTCTTC.

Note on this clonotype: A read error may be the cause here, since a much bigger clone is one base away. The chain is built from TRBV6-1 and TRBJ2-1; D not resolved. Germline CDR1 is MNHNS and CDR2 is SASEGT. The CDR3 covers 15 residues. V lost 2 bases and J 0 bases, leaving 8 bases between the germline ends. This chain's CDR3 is CASSESLSSYNEQFF. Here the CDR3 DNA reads TGTGCCAGCAGTGAATCGCTGAGCTCCTACAATGAGCAGTTCTTC.

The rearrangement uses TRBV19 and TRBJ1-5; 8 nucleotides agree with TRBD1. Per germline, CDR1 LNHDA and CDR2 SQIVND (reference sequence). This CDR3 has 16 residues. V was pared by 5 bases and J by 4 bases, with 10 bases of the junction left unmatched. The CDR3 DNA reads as TGTGCCAGTAGTCTAGTAAGACAGGGGTGGAATCAGCCCCAGCATTTT. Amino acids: CASSLVRQGWNQPQHF. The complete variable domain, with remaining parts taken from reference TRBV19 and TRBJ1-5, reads DGGITQSPKYLFRKEGQNVTLSCEQNLNHDAMYWYRQDPGQGLRLIYYSQIVNDFQKGDIAEGYSVSREKKESFPLTVTSAQKNPTAFYLCASSLVRQGWNQPQHFGDGTRLSIL.

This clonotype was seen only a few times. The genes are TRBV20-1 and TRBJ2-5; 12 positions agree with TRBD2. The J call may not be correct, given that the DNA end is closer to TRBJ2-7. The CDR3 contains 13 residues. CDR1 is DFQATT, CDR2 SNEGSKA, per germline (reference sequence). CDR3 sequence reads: CSAAGLAGLEQYF. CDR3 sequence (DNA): TGCAGTGCTGCCGGACTAGCGGGGCTCGAGCAGTACTTC.

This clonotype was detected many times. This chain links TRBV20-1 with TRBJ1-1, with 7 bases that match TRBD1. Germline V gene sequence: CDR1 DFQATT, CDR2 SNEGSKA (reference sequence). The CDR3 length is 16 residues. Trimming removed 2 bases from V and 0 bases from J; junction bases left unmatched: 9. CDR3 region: CSARTPRQGMNTEAFF. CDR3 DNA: TGCAGTGCTAGAACCCCGCGACAGGGAATGAACACTGAAGCTTTCTTT.

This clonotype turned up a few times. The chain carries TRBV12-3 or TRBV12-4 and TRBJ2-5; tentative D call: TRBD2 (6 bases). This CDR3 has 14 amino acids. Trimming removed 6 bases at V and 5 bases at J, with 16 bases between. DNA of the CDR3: TGTGCCAGCAGCAACGGCGGGGTTCGGGAGACCCAGTACTTC. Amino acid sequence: CASSNGGVRETQYF.

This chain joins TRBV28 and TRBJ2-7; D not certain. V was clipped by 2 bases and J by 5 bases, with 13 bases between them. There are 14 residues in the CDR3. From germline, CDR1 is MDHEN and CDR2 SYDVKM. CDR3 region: CASSLGRILHEQYF. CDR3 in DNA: TGTGCCAGCAGTTTAGGTCGAATTCTCCACGAGCAGTACTTC.

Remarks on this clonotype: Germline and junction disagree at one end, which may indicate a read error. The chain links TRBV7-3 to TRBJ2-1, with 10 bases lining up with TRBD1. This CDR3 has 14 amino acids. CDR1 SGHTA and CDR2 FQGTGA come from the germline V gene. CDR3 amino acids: CVSNPGQGFGEQFF. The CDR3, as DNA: TGTGTCAGCAATCCGGGACAGGGGTTCGGTGAGCAGTTCTTC. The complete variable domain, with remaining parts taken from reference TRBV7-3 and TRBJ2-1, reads GAGVSQTPSNKVTEKGKYVELRCDPISGHTALYWYRQSLGQGPEFLIYFQGTGAADDSGLPNDRFFAVRPEGSVSTLKIQRTERGDSAVYLCVSNPGQGFGEQFFGPGTRLTVL.

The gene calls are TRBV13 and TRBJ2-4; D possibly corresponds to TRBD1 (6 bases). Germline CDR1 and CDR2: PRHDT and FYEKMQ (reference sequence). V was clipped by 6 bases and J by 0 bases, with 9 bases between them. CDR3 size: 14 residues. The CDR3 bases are TGTGCCAGCAGGATCAGGGGAGCCAAAAACATTCAGTACTTC. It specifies CASRIRGAKNIQYF.

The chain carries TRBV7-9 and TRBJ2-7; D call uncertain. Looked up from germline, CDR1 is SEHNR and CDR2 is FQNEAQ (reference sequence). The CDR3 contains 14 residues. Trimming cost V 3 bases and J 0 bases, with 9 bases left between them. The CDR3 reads CASSFVTGSYEQYF. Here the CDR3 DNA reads TGTGCCAGCAGCTTTGTAACCGGCTCCTACGAGCAGTACTTC.

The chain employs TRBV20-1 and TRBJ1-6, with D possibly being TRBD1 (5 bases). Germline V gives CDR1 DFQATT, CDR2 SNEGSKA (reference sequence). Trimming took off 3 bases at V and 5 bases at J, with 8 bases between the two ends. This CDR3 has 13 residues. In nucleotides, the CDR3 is TGCAGTGCTAGCGAGGGGAATAATTCACCCCTCCACTTT. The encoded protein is CSASEGNNSPLHF.

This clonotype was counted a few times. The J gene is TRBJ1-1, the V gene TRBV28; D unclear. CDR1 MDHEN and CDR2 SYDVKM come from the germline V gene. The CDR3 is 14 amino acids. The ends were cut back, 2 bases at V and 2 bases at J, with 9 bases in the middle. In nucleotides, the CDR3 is TGTGCCAGCAGTTTAGTGCTCAGCAACACTGAAGCTTTCTTT. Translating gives CASSLVLSNTEAFF.

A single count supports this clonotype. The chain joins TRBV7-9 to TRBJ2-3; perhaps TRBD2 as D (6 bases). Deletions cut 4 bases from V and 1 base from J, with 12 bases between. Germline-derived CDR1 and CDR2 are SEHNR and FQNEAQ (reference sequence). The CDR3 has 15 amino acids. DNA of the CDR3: TGTGCCAGCAGCTACGTTGGAGGGGGCACAGATACGCAGTATTTT. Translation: CASSYVGGGTDTQYF. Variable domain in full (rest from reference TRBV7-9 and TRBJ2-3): DTGVSQNPRHKITKRGQNVTFRCDPISEHNRLYWYRQTLGQGPEFLTYFQNEAQLEKSRLLSDRFSAERPKGSFSTLEIQRTEQGDSAMYLCASSYVGGGTDTQYFGPGTRLTVL.

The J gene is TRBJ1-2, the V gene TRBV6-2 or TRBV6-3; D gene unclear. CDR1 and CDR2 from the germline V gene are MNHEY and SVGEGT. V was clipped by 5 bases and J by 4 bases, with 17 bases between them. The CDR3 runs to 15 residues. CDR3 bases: TGTGCCAGCAGTGAGAATCCTACGGTCTCCTATGGCTACACCTTC. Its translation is CASSENPTVSYGYTF.

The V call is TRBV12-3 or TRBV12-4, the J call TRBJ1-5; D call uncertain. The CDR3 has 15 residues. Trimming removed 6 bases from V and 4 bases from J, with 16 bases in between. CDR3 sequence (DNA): TGTGCCAGCAGGGGAGCAGGCGCCTGGAATCAGCCCCAGCATTTT. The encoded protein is CASRGAGAWNQPQHF.

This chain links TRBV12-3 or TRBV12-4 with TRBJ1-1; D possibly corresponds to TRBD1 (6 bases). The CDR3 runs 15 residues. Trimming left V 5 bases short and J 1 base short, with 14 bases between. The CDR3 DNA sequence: TGTGCCAGCAGTGATCCGGGACACCCGAACACTGAAGCTTTCTTT. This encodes CASSDPGHPNTEAFF.

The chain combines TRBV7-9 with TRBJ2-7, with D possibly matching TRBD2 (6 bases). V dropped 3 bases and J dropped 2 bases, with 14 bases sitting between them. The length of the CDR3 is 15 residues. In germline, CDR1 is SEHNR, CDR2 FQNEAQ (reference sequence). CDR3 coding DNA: TGTGCCAGCAGCTTCCGTAGCGGAATTGCCTACGAGCAGTACTTC. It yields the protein CASSFRSGIAYEQYF.

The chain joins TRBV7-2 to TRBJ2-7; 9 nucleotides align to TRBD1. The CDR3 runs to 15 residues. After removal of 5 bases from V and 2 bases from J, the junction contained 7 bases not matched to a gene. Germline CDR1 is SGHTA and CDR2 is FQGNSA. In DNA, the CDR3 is TGTGCCAGCAGCCCTGTGACAGGGGGAGCCTACGAGCAGTACTTC. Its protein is CASSPVTGGAYEQYF.

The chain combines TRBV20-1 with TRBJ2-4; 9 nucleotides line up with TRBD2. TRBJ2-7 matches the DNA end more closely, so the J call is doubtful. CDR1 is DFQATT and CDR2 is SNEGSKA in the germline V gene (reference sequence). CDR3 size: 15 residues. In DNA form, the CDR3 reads TGCAGTGCTAGAAAAGGCCTAGCGGGAACCTACGAGCAGTACTTC. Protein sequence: CSARKGLAGTYEQYF.

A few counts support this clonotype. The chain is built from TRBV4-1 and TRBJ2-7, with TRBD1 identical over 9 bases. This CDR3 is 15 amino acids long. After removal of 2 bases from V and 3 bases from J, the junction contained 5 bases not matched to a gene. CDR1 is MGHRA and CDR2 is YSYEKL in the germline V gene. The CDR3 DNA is TGCGCCAGCAGCCAACCGGGACAGGGTAACTACGAGCAGTACTTC. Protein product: CASSQPGQGNYEQYF.

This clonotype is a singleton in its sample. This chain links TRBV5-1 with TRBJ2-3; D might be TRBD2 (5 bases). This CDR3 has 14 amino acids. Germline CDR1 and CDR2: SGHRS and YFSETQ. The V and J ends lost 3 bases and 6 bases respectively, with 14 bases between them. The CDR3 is CASSWVESGDTQYF. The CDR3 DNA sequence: TGCGCCAGCAGCTGGGTCGAAAGCGGCGATACGCAGTATTTT.

The CDR3 nucleotides are TGCGCCAGCAGCCAAGATTCGGGACAGGGGTATTCACCCCTCCACTTT. Its protein is CASSQDSGQGYSPLHF. The rearrangement uses TRBV4-1 and TRBJ1-6; 10 bases are shared with TRBD1. CDR3 length: 16 residues. After removal of 0 bases from V and 8 bases from J, the junction contained 4 bases not matched to a gene. Germline CDR1 reads MGHRA; CDR2 reads YSYEKL.

The CDR3 bases are TGTGCCAGCAGCCCACGGGGGAGCATTGGGTATGGCTACACCTTC. Translated, it gives CASSPRGSIGYGYTF. The chain employs TRBV13 and TRBJ1-2; D is perhaps TRBD1 (5 bases). The CDR3 sequence is 15 residues long. Germline CDR1 is PRHDT and CDR2 is FYEKMQ (reference sequence). Trimming took 5 bases from V and 5 from J, leaving 18 bases between them. Full variable domain (outside the CDR3, taken from reference TRBV13 and TRBJ1-2): AAGVIQSPRHLIKEKRETATLKCYPIPRHDTVYWYQQGPGQDPQFLISFYEKMQSDKGSIPDRFSAQQFSDYHSELNMSSLELGDSALYFCASSPRGSIGYGYTFGSGTRLTVV.

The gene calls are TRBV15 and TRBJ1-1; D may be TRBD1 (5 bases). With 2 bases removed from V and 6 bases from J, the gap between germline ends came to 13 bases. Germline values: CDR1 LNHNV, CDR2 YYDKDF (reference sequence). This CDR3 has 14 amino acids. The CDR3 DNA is TGTGCCACCAGCAGAAGCGGGGGAATCGCTGAAGCTTTCTTT. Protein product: CATSRSGGIAEAFF.

The CDR3 loop reads CSIKTGQRTYEQYF. CDR3 coding DNA: TGCAGCATAAAGACGGGACAGAGGACCTACGAGCAGTACTTC. The genes are TRBV29-1 and TRBJ2-7, with 7 bases aligning to TRBD1. The trim removed 8 bases at V and 2 bases at J, leaving 12 bases unmatched. Germline V gene lookup returns CDR1 SQVTM and CDR2 ANQGSEA. This CDR3 has 14 amino acids.

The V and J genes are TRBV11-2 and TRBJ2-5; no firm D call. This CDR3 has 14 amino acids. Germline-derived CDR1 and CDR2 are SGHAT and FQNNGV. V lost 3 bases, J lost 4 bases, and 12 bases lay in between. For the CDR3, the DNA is TGTGCCAGCAGCTTTATGGGCGGCCGAGAGACCCAGTACTTC. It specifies CASSFMGGRETQYF.